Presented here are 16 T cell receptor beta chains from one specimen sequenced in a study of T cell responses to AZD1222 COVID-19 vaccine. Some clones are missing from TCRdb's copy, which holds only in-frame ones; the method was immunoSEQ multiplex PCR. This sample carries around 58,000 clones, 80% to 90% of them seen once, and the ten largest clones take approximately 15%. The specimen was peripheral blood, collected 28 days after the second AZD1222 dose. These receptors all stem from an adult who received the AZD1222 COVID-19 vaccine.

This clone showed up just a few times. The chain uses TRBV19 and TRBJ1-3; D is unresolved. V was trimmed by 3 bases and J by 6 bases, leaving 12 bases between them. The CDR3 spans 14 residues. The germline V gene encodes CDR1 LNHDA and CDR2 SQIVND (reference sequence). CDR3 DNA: TGTGCCAGTAGTATTTCGCAGGAAGAAAACACCATATATTTT. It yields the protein CASSISQEENTIYF. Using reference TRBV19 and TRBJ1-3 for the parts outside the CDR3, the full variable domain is DGGITQSPKYLFRKEGQNVTLSCEQNLNHDAMYWYRQDPGQGLRLIYYSQIVNDFQKGDIAEGYSVSREKKESFPLTVTSAQKNPTAFYLCASSISQEENTIYFGEGSWLTVV.

The CDR3 DNA is TGTGCCAGCAGCTTGGGCAGGGAGGCTGGCTACACCTTC. It codes for CASSLGREAGYTF. The chain links TRBV11-2 to TRBJ1-2, with a weak D call TRBD1 (5 bases). CDR1 and CDR2 (germline): SGHAT, FQNNGV. This CDR3 comprises 13 residues. V was shortened by 3 bases and J by 7 bases, with 12 bases between the two germline ends. Full variable domain (missing parts from reference TRBV11-2 and TRBJ1-2): EAGVAQSPRYKIIEKRQSVAFWCNPISGHATLYWYQQILGQGPKLLIQFQNNGVVDDSQLPKDRFSAERLKGVDSTLKIQPAKLEDSAVYLCASSLGREAGYTFGSGTRLTVV.

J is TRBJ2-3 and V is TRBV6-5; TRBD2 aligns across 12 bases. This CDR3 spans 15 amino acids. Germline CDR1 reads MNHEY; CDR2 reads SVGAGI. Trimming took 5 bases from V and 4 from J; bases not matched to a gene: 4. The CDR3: CASSKLAGGSDTQYF. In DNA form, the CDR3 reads TGTGCCAGCAGTAAACTAGCGGGAGGATCAGATACGCAGTATTTT.

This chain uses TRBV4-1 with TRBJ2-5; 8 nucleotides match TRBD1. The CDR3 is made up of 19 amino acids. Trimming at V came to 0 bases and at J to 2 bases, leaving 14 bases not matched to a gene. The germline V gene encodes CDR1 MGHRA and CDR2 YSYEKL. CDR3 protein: CASSQDQFGSGTGQETQYF. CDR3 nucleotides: TGCGCCAGCAGCCAAGATCAGTTTGGCTCCGGGACAGGTCAAGAGACCCAGTACTTC.

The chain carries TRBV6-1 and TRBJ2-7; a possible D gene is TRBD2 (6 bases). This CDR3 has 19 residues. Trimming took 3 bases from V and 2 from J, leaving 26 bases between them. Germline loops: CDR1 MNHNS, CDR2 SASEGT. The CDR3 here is CASSELFPLPGVKTYEQYF. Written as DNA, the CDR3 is TGTGCCAGCAGTGAGCTCTTCCCCCTACCGGGAGTTAAGACCTACGAGCAGTACTTC.

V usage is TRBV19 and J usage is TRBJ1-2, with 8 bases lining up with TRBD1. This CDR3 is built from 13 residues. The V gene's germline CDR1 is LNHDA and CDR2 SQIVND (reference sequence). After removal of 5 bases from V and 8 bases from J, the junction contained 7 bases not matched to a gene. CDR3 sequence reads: CASSPSDRVGYTF. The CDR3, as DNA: TGTGCCAGTAGTCCCTCGGACAGGGTCGGCTACACCTTC.

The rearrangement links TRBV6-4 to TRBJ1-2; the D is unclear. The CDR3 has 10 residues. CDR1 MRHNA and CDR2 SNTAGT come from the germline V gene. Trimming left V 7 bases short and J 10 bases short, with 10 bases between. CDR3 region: CASKSADYTF. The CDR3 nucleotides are TGTGCCAGCAAATCCGCGGACTACACCTTC.

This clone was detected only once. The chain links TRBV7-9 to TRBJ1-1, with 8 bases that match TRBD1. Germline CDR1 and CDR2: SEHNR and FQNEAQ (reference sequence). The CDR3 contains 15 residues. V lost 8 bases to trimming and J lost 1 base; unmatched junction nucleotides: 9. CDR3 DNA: TGTGCCAGCTCCATACCGACAGGGGCGAACACTGAAGCTTTCTTT. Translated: CASSIPTGANTEAFF.

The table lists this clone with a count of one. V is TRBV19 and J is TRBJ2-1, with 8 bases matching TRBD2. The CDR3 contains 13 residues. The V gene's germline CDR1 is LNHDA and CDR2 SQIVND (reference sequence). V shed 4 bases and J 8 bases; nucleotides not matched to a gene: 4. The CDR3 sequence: CASSTGLADEQFF. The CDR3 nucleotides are TGTGCCAGTAGTACCGGACTAGCTGATGAGCAGTTCTTC.

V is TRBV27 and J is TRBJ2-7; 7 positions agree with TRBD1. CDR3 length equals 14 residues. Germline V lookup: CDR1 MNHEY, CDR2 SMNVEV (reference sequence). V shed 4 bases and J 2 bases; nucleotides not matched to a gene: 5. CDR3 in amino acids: CASSSRTGPYEQYF. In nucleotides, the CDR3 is TGTGCCAGCAGTTCACGGACAGGCCCCTACGAGCAGTACTTC.

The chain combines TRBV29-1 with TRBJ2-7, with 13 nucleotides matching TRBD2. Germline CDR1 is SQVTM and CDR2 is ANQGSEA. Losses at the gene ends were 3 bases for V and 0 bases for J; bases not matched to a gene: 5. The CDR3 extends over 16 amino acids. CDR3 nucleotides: TGCAGCGTTGAGGGACTAGCGGGGTCTAGCTCCTACGAGCAGTACTTC. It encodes CSVEGLAGSSSYEQYF.

The DNA for the CDR3 is TGTGCCATCAGTGACTTCCAAGAGACCCAGTACTTC. Translated: CAISDFQETQYF. The rearrangement uses TRBV10-3 and TRBJ2-5; D gene ambiguous. V dropped 3 bases and J dropped 1 base, with 3 bases sitting between them. CDR3 length equals 12 residues. Germline CDR1 is ENHRY and CDR2 is SYGVKD.

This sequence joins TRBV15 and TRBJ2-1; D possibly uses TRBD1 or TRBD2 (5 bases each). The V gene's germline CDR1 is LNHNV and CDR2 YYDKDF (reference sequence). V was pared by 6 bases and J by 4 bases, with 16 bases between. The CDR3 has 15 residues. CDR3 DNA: TGTGCCACCAGAAGACCGGGACCGAGATACAATGAGCAGTTCTTC. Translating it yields CATRRPGPRYNEQFF.

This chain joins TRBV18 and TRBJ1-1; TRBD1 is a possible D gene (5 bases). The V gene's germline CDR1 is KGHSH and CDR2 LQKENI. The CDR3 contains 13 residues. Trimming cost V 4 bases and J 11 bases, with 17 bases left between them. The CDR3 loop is CASSLQGEMDAFF. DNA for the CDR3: TGTGCCAGCTCACTGCAGGGAGAAATGGACGCTTTCTTT.

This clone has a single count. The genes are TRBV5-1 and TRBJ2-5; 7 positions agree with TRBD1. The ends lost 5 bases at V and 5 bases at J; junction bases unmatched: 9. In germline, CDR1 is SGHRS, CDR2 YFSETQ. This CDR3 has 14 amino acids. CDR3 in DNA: TGCGCCAGCAGAAGGGGAACAGGGGAGGAGACCCAGTACTTC. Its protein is CASRRGTGEETQYF.

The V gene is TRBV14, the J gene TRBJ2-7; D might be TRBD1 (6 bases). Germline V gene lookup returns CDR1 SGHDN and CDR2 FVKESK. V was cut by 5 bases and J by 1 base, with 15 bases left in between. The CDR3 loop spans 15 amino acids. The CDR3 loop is CASSYTGLTSYEQYF. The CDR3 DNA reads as TGTGCCAGCAGCTATACAGGGTTGACTTCCTACGAGCAGTACTTC.